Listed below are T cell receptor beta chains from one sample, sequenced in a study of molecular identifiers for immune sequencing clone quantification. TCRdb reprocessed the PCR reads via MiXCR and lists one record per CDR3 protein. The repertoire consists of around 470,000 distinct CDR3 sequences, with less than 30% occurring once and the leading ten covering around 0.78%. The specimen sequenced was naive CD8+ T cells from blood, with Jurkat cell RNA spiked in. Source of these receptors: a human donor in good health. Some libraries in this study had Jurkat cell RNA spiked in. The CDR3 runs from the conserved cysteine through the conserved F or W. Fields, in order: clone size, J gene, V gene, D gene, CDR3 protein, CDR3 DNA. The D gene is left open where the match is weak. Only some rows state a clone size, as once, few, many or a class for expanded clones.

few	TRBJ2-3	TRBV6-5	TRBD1	CASSYGGQGTDTQYF	TGTGCCAGCAGTTACGGGGGACAGGGCACAGATACGCAGTATTTT
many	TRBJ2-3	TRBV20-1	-	CSARDYGTTDTQYF	TGCAGTGCTAGAGATTATGGGACAACAGATACGCAGTATTTT
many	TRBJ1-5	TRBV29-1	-	CSVGESLNQPQHF	TGCAGCGTTGGTGAGTCGTTAAATCAGCCCCAGCATTTT
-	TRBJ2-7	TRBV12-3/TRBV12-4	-	CASGLFGGTYEQYF	TGTGCCAGCGGTTTATTTGGGGGGACCTACGAGCAGTACTTC
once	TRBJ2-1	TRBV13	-	CASSGAETGYNVQFF	TGTGCCAGCAGCGGAGCCGAGACTGGGTACAATGTGCAGTTCTTC
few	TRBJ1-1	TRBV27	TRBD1	CASRGTGHSEAFF	TGTGCCAGCAGAGGGACAGGGCATAGTGAAGCTTTCTTT
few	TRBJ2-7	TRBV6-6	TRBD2	CASSSSGLSSYEQYF	TGTGCCAGCAGCTCTAGCGGCTTGAGCTCCTACGAGCAGTACTTC
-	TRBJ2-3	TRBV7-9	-	CASSLIQGREDTDTQYF	TGTGCCAGCAGCTTAATCCAGGGGAGAGAGGACACAGATACGCAGTATTTT
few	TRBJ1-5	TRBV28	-	CATDIYSNQPQHF	TGTGCTACGGACATATATAGCAATCAGCCCCAGCATTTT
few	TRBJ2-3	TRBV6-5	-	CASSYRDSTDTQYF	TGTGCCAGCAGTTATCGGGACAGCACAGATACGCAGTATTTT
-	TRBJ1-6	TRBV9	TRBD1	CASSPWDSSGSPLHF	TGTGCCAGCAGCCCTTGGGACAGTTCTGGTTCACCCCTCCACTTT
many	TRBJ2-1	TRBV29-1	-	CSASHWSNEQFF	TGCAGCGCCTCCCACTGGTCCAATGAGCAGTTCTTC
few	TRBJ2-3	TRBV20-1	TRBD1	CSANAQGITDTQYF	TGCAGTGCAAATGCACAGGGGATCACAGATACGCAGTATTTT
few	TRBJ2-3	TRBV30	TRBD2	CAWTGLAERQYF	TGTGCCTGGACAGGACTAGCCGAGCGACAGTATTTT
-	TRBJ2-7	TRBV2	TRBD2	CASSDQAGVYEQYF	TGTGCCAGCAGCGATCAAGCGGGGGTCTACGAGCAGTACTTC
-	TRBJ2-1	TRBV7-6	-	CASSLADVVHNEQFF	TGTGCCAGCAGCTTAGCTGACGTAGTCCACAATGAGCAGTTCTTC
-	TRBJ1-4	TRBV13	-	CANSYNGEKLFF	TGTGCCAACAGTTACAACGGTGAAAAACTGTTTTTT
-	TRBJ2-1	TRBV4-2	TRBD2	CASSQEFLRGRANEQFF	TGTGCCAGCAGCCAAGAATTTTTGCGCGGGAGGGCGAATGAGCAGTTCTTC
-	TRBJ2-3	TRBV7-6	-	CASSLASGVGDTQYF	TGTGCCAGCAGCTTAGCCTCGGGGGTCGGAGATACGCAGTATTTT
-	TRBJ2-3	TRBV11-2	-	CASSPIGHPGTTDTQYF	TGTGCCAGCAGCCCTATCGGCCATCCCGGCACCACAGATACGCAGTATTTT
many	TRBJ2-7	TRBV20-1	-	CSARDLGNEQYF	TGCAGTGCTAGAGATCTCGGGAACGAGCAGTACTTC
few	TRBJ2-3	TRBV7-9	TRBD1	CASSDSGTATTDTQYF	TGTGCCAGCAGCGATTCCGGGACAGCTACCACAGATACGCAGTATTTT
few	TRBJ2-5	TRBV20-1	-	CSARDYIRVEETQYF	TGCAGTGCTAGAGATTATATTAGGGTAGAAGAGACCCAGTACTTC
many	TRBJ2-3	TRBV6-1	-	CASSEVTGITDTQYF	TGTGCCAGCAGTGAAGTTACAGGTATCACAGATACGCAGTATTTT
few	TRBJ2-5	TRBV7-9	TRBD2	CASSFDPAGNLETQYF	TGTGCCAGCAGCTTCGATCCAGCGGGGAATCTAGAGACCCAGTACTTC
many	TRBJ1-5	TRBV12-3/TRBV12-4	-	CASSPTTQLGPQHF	TGTGCCAGCAGTCCTACCACCCAATTAGGGCCCCAGCATTTT
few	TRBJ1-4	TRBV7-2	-	CASSEPDSYFEKLFF	TGTGCCAGCAGTGAACCTGACAGCTACTTTGAAAAACTGTTTTTT
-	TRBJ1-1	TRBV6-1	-	CASSEDHRPNTEAFF	TGTGCCAGCAGTGAAGACCACAGGCCGAACACTGAAGCTTTCTTT
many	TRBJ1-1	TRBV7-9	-	CASSSGVGGTEAFF	TGTGCCAGCAGCTCAGGGGTGGGGGGGACTGAAGCTTTCTTT
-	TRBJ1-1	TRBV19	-	CASSIKGAYTEALF	TGTGCCAGTAGTATAAAAGGGGCTTACACTGAAGCTCTCTTT
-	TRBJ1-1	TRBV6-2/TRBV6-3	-	CASISGAQTEAFF	TGTGCCAGCATCTCTGGGGCACAGACTGAAGCTTTCTTT
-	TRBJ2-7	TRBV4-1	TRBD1	CASSLTRDSEQYF	TGCGCCAGCAGCCTTACGAGGGACAGCGAGCAGTACTTC
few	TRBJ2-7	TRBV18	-	CASSPRDLSYEQYF	TGTGCCAGCTCGCCGAGGGACCTCTCCTACGAGCAGTACTTC
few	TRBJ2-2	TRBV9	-	CASANGAMLGELFF	TGTGCCAGCGCGAACGGGGCGATGCTCGGGGAGCTGTTTTTT
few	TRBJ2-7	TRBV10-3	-	CAIRTPSSYEQYF	TGTGCCATTCGGACACCGAGCTCCTACGAGCAGTACTTC
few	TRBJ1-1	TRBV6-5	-	CASKDLGQPDEAFF	TGTGCCAGCAAGGATCTAGGACAGCCCGATGAAGCTTTCTTT
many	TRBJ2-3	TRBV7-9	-	CASSYLVADTQYF	TGTGCCAGCAGCTACCTGGTGGCAGATACGCAGTATTTT
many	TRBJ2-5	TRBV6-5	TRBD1	CASTLIRGLQETQYF	TGTGCCAGCACTCTAATTAGGGGGCTCCAAGAGACCCAGTACTTC
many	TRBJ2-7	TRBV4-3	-	CASSQGSGLDEQYF	TGCGCCAGCAGCCAAGGGTCAGGGCTGGACGAGCAGTACTTC
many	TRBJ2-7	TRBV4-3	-	CASSQDRGHEQYF	TGCGCCAGCAGCCAAGATAGGGGCCACGAGCAGTACTTC
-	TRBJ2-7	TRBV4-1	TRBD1	CASSQRGLGQGHALWYEQYF	TGCGCCAGCAGCCAGCGAGGATTGGGACAGGGACACGCATTATGGTACGAGCAGTACTTC
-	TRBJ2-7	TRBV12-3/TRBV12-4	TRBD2	CASMGTSGRYEQYF	TGTGCCAGCATGGGGACTAGCGGTCGCTACGAGCAGTACTTC
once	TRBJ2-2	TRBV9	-	CASSVETGIQYTGELFF	TGTGCCAGCAGCGTAGAAACAGGGATTCAGTACACCGGGGAGCTGTTTTTT
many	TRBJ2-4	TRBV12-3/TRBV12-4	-	CASSLWGPEGLQNIQYF	TGTGCCAGCAGTTTATGGGGTCCCGAAGGTCTTCAAAACATTCAGTACTTC
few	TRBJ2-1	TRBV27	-	CASSPAFSSYNEQFF	TGTGCCAGCAGCCCAGCCTTTAGCTCCTACAATGAGCAGTTCTTC
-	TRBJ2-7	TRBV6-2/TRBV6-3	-	CASSPGNLAYEQYF	TGTGCCAGCAGTCCGGGCAACCTGGCCTACGAGCAGTACTTC
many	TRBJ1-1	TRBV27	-	CASSFTSGVTEAFF	TGTGCCAGCAGTTTTACCTCAGGGGTCACTGAAGCTTTCTTT
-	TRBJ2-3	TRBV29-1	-	CSVGGFGGFRADTQYF	TGCAGCGTTGGGGGGTTCGGAGGGTTTCGCGCAGATACGCAGTATTTT
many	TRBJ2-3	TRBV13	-	CASSLAPDRTDTQYF	TGTGCCAGCAGCTTAGCCCCCGACCGCACAGATACGCAGTATTTT
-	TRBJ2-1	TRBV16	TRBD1	CASSQRDRAYNEQFF	TGTGCCAGCAGCCAAAGGGACAGGGCCTACAATGAGCAGTTCTTC
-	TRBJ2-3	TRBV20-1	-	CSAQQRASTDTQYF	TGCAGTGCCCAACAGAGGGCTAGCACAGATACGCAGTATTTT